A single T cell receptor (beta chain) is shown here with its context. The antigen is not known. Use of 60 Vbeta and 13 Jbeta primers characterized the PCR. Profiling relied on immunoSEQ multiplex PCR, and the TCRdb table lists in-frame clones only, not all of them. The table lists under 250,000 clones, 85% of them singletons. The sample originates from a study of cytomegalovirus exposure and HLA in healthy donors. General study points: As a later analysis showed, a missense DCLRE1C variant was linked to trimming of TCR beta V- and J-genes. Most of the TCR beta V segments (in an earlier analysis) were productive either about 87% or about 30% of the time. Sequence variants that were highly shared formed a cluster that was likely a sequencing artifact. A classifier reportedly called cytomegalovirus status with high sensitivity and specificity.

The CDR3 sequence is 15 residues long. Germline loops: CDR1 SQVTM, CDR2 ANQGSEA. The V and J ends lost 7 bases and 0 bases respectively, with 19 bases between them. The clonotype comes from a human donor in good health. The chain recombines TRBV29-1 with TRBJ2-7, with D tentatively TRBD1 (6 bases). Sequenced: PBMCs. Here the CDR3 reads CSARRSTGSSYEQYF. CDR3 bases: TGCAGCGCCCGCAGGTCTACAGGGAGCTCCTACGAGCAGTACTTC.